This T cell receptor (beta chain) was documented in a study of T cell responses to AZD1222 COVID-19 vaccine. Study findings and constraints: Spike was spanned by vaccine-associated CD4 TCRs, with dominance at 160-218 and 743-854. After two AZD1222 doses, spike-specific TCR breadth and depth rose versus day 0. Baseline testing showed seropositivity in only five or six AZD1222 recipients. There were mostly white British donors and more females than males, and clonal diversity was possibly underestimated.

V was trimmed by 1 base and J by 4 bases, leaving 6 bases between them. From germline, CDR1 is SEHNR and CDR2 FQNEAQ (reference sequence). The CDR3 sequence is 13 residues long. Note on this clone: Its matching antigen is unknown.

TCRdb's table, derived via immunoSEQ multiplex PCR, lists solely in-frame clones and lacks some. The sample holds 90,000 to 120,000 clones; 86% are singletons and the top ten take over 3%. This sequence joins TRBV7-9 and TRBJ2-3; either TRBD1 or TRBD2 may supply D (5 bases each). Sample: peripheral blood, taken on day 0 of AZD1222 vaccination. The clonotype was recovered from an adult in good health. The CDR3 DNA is TGTGCCAGCAGCTTAGGAGGGGCAGATACGCAGTATTTT. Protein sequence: CASSLGGADTQYF.